These 5 T cell receptor beta chains were sequenced from one sample in a study of cytomegalovirus exposure and HLA in healthy donors. A multiplex PCR was run with 60 Vbeta primers and 13 Jbeta primers. Assay: immunoSEQ multiplex PCR; the TCRdb copy retains only in-frame clones and omits some. This table holds roughly 56,000 clones, about 89% found once. Sequenced: PBMCs. These receptors were taken from a young man in good health and CMV-seronegative.

The V and J genes are TRBV5-6 and TRBJ1-2, with D possibly being TRBD1 (6 bases). The germline gives CDR1 SGHDT, CDR2 YYEEEE. Trimming took 4 bases from V and 3 from J, leaving 10 bases between them. The CDR3 is made up of 13 amino acids. The CDR3 spells CASSGQSDYGYTF. DNA for the CDR3: TGTGCCAGCAGCGGACAGAGCGACTATGGCTACACCTTC.

The chain combines TRBV6-5 with TRBJ1-1; weak D call: TRBD1 (6 bases). V lost 0 bases, J lost 4 bases, and 12 bases lay in between. Germline V lookup: CDR1 MNHEY, CDR2 SVGAGI. This CDR3 is built from 15 residues. The CDR3 DNA sequence: TGTGCCAGCAGTTACTCGCAGGGGCTGGGCACTGAAGCTTTCTTT. Residues: CASSYSQGLGTEAFF.

The rearrangement uses TRBV5-1 and TRBJ2-2, with D tentatively TRBD2 (6 bases). Germline-derived CDR1 and CDR2 are SGHRS and YFSETQ. V lost 5 bases to trimming and J lost 6 bases, with 17 bases between them. There are 15 residues in the CDR3. The CDR3 reads CASSRGAGPPGELFF. The CDR3 bases are TGCGCCAGCAGTCGAGGGGCGGGGCCCCCCGGGGAGCTGTTTTTT.

This clone was recorded a few times. The chain uses TRBV11-2 and TRBJ1-1, with TRBD1 matching 7 bases. V gave up 4 bases and J gave up 7 bases; unmatched junction bases: 3. The CDR3 contains 12 residues. Germline CDR1 SGHAT, CDR2 FQNNGV. The CDR3 DNA reads as TGTGCCAGCAGCTGGACAGGAATTGAAGCTTTCTTT. Translating gives CASSWTGIEAFF.

The J gene is TRBJ1-2, the V gene TRBV7-2; TRBD1 matches at 9 bases. CDR3 length: 15 residues. The germline V gene has CDR1 SGHTA and CDR2 FQGNSA. Germline trimming cut 0 bases from V and 4 bases from J; bases unmatched to any gene: 3. CDR3 protein: CASSLAGGQGYGYTF. The CDR3, as DNA: TGTGCCAGCAGCTTAGCGGGGGGACAGGGCTATGGCTACACCTTC.